This T cell receptor (beta chain) was observed in a study of T cell responses to AZD1222 COVID-19 vaccine. Method: immunoSEQ multiplex PCR; TCRdb's copy keeps in-frame clones and lacks some. The sample lists some 200,000 clones, about 88% occurring once. Germline loops: CDR1 MNHEY, CDR2 SVGAGI. This CDR3 contains 16 residues. V was clipped by 4 bases and J by 2 bases; unmatched bases: 10. This TCR derives from an adult who received the AZD1222 COVID-19 vaccine. The material was peripheral blood, obtained 28 days after the second AZD1222 dose. V gene TRBV6-5 combines with J gene TRBJ2-7; 8 positions match TRBD2. The CDR3 DNA follows: TGTGCCAGCAGTTCCGACCGGGGGGGGAAAACCTACGAGCAGTACTTC. Amino acids: CASSSDRGGKTYEQYF.